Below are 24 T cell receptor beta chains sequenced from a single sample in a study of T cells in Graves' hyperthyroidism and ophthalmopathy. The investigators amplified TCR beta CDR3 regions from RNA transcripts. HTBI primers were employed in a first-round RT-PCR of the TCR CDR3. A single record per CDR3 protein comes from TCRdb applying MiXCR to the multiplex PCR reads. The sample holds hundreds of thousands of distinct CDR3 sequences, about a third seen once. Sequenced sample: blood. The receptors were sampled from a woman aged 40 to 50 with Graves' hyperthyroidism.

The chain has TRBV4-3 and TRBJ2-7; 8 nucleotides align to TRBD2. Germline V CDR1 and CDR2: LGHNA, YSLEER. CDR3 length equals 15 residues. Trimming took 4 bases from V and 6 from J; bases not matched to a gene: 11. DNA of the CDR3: TGCGCCAGCAGCCCGCGAGCGGGGGCATCTCTCGAGCAGTACTTC. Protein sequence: CASSPRAGASLEQYF.

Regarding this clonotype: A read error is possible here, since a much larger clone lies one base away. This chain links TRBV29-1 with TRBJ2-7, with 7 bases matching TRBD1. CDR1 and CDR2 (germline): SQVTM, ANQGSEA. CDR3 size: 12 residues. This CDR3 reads CSGTGQTYGQYF. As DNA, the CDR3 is TGCAGCGGGACGGGACAGACCTACGGGCAGTACTTC.

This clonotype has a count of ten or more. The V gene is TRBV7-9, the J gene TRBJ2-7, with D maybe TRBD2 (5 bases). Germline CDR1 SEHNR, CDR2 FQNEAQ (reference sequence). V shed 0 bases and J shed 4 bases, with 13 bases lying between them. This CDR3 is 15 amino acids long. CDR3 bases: TGTGCCAGCAGCTTAGCCCGGGGTGTAGGGTACGAGCAGTACTTC. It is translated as CASSLARGVGYEQYF.

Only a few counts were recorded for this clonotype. The CDR3 DNA reads TGTGCCAGCAGTGGCGGGACAGGGGGCGAGACCCAGTACTTC. This codes for CASSGGTGGETQYF. The V call is TRBV12-3 or TRBV12-4, the J call TRBJ2-5, with 12 bases aligning to TRBD1. This CDR3 has 14 residues. V was pared by 5 bases and J by 5 bases, with 3 bases of the junction left unmatched.

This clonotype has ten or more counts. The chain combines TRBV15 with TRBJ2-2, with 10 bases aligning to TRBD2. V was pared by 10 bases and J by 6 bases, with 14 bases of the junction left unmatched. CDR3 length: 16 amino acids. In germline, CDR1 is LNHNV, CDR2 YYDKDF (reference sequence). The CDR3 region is CAIKTPGTSDAGELFF. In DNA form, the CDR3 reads TGTGCCATTAAGACCCCCGGGACTAGCGACGCCGGGGAGCTGTTTTTT.

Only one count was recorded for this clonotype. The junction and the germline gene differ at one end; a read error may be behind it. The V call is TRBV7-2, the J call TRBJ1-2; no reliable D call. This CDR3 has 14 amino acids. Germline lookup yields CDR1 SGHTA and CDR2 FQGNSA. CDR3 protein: CASSPVDGNYDYTF. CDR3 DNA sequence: TGTGCCAGCAGCCCCGTGGACGGGAACTATGACTACACCTTC.

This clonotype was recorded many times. The CDR3 spells CASSIDVQGISNQPQHF. The CDR3 bases are TGTGCCAGTAGTATTGATGTACAGGGGATTAGCAATCAGCCCCAGCATTTT. This rearrangement joins TRBV19 to TRBJ1-5; 7 nucleotides agree with TRBD1. CDR1 is LNHDA, CDR2 SQIVND, per germline (reference sequence). V lost 3 bases, J lost 0 bases, and 8 bases stayed unmatched. This CDR3 has 17 residues.

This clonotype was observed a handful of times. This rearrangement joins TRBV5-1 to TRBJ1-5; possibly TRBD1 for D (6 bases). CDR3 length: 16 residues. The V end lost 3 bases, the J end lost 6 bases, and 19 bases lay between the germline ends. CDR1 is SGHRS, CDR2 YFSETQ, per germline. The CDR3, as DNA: TGCGCCAGCAGCTGGGGGCAACCGCGACAGGCTCAGCCCCAGCATTTT. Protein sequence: CASSWGQPRQAQPQHF.

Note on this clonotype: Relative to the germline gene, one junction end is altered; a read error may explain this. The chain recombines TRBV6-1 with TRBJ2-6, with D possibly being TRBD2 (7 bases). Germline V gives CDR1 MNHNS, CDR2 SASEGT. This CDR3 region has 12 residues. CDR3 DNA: TGTGCCAGCACCCACCGGGGGGCACACGAAGCTTTC. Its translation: CASTHRGAHEAF.

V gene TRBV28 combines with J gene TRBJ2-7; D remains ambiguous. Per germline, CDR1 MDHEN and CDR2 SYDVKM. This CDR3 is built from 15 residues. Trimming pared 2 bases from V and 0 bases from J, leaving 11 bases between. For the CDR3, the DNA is TGTGCCAGCAGTTTAGCCCGAACAAGCTCCTACGAGCAGTACTTC. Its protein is CASSLARTSSYEQYF.

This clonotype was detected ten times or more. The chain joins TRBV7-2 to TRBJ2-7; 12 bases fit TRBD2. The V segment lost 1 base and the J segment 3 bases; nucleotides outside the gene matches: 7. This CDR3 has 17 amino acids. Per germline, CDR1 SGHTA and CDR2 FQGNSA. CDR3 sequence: CASSLGLAGGSIYEQYF. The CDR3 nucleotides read TGTGCCAGCAGCTTAGGTCTAGCGGGAGGGTCAATCTACGAGCAGTACTTC.

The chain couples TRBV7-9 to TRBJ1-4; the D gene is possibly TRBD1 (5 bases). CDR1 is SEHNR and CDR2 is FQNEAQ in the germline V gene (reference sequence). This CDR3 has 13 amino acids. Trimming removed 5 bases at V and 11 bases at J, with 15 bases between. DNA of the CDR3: TGTGCCAGCAGCCCAGGGATCCACGGGAAACTGTTTTTT. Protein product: CASSPGIHGKLFF.

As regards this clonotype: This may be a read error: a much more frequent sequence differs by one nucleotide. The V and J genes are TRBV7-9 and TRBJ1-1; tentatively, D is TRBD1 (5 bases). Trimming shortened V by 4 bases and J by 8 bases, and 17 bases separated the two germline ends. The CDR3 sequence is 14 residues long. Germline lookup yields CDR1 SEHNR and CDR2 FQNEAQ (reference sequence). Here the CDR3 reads CASSSGPSGGEAFF. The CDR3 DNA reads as TGTGCCAGCAGCTCCGGGCCCAGCGGGGGGGAAGCTTTCTTT. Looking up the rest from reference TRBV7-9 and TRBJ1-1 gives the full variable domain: DTGVSQNPRHKITKRGQNVTFRCDPISEHNRLYWYRQTLGQGPEFLTYFQNEAQLEKSRLLSDRFSAERPKGSFSTLEIQRTEQGDSAMYLCASSSGPSGGEAFFGQGTRLTVV.

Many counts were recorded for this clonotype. The CDR3 DNA reads as TGTGCCAGCAGCTTAGCGTCGGGGAGATCAGATCAGCCCCAGCATTTT. This encodes CASSLASGRSDQPQHF. The chain has TRBV7-2 and TRBJ1-5; no clear D gene. V lost 0 bases and J lost 5, with 14 bases in between. Germline V lookup: CDR1 SGHTA, CDR2 FQGNSA. The CDR3 sequence is 16 residues long.

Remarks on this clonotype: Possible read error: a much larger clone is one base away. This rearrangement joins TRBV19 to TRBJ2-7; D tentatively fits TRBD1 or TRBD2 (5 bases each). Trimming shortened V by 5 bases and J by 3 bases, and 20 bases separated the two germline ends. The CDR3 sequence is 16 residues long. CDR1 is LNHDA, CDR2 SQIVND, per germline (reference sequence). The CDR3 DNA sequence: TGTGCCAGTAGTTCTCGTAGGGGACGGGGTGGCTACGAGCAGTACTTC. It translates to CASSSRRGRGGYEQYF.

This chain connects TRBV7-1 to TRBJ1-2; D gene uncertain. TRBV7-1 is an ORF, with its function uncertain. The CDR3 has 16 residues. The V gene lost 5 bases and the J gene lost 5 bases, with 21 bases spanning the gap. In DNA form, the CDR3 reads TGTGCCAGCAGCGGAAGAGCCCCAGGATTTTTGTATGGCTACACCTTC. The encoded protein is CASSGRAPGFLYGYTF.

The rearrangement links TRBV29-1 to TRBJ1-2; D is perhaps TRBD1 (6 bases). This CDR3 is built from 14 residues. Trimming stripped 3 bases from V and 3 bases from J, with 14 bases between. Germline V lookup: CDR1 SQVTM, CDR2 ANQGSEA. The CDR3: CSVDDGGPDYGYTF. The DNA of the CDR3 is TGCAGCGTTGACGACGGGGGGCCCGACTATGGCTACACCTTC.

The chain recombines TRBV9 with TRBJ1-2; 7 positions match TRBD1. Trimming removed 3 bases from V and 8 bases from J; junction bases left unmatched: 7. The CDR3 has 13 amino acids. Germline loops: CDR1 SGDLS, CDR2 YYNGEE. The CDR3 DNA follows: TGTGCCAGCAGCGGATGGGACAGTAACGGCTACACCTTC. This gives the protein CASSGWDSNGYTF.

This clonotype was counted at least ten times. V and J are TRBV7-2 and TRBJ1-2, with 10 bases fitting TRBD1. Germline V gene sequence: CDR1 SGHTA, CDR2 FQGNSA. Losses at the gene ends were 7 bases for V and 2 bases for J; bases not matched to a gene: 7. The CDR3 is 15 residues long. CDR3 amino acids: CASKKTGGANYGYTF. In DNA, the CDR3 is TGTGCCAGCAAAAAGACAGGGGGCGCGAACTATGGCTACACCTTC.

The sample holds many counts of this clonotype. CDR3 residues: CASRSHRTRRHQPQTQYF. In DNA, the CDR3 is TGTGCCAGCAGATCCCACCGCACAAGGAGACACCAACCACAGACCCAGTACTTC. The V and J genes are TRBV11-2 and TRBJ2-5; D unresolved. Germline V gene data show CDR1 as SGHAT and CDR2 as FQNNGV. This CDR3 spans 18 amino acids. V was cut by 6 bases and J by 6 bases, with 29 bases left in between.

The CDR3 sequence is CASSLHLARQGAFF. CDR3 nucleotides: TGTGCCAGCAGCTTACATCTGGCCAGACAGGGAGCTTTCTTT. This chain joins TRBV7-9 and TRBJ1-1, with 7 bases identical to TRBD1. With V trimmed by 2 bases and J by 10 bases, 10 bases remained unmatched. CDR1 SEHNR and CDR2 FQNEAQ come from the germline V gene (reference sequence). This CDR3 is 14 amino acids long. Combining the CDR3 with reference TRBV7-9 and TRBJ1-1 gives the whole variable domain DTGVSQNPRHKITKRGQNVTFRCDPISEHNRLYWYRQTLGQGPEFLTYFQNEAQLEKSRLLSDRFSAERPKGSFSTLEIQRTEQGDSAMYLCASSLHLARQGAFFGQGTRLTVV.

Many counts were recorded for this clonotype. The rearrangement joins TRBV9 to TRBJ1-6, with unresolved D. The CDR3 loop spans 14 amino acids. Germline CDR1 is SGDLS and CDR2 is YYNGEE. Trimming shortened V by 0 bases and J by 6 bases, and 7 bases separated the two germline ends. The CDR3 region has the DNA TGTGCCAGCAGCGTAGGGCAAGTTAATTCACCCCTCCACTTT. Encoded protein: CASSVGQVNSPLHF.

Written as DNA, the CDR3 is TGTGCCAGCAGTGAATCGGCCCGGGATCGCTATGGCTACACCTTC. As protein: CASSESARDRYGYTF. The V gene is TRBV25-1, the J gene TRBJ1-2; D is undetermined. Per germline, CDR1 MGHDK and CDR2 SYGVNS. The CDR3 has 15 residues. Trimming pared 1 base from V and 4 bases from J, leaving 13 bases between.

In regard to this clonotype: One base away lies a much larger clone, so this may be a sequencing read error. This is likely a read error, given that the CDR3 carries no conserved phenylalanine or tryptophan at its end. CDR3 in amino acids: CASNSERLKAFL. In nucleotides, the CDR3 is TGTGCCAGCAACTCGGAGAGACTTAAAGCTTTCCTT. This chain links TRBV7-3 with TRBJ1-1; unclear D gene. V was clipped by 7 bases and J by 9 bases, with 15 bases between them. Germline CDR1 and CDR2: SGHTA and FQGTGA. The CDR3 totals 12 residues.